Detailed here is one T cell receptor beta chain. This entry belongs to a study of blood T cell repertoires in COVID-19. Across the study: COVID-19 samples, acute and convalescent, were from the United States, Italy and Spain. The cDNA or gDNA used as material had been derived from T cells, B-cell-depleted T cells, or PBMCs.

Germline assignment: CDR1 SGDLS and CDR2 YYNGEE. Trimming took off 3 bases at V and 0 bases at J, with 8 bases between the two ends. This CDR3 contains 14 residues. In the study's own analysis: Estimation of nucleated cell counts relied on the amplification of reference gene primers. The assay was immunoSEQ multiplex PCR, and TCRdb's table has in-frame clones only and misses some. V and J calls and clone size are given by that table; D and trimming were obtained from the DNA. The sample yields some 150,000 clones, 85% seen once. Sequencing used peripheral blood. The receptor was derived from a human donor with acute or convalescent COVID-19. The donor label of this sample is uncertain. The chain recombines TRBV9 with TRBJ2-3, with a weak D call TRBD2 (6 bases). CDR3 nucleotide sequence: TGTGCCAGCAGCGGGGGGACTAGCACAGATACGCAGTATTTT. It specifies CASSGGTSTDTQYF.